Listed here are 12 T cell receptor beta chains from one sample, sequenced in a study of blood T cell repertoires in COVID-19. Clones were sequenced by immunoSEQ multiplex PCR, and TCRdb holds only the in-frame ones, with some missing. The data show 290,000 or so clones, around 86% seen once. Sequencing was performed on PBMCs or T cells enriched from blood (not recorded which). The receptor set was obtained from a woman between 18 and 30 years old who had recovered from COVID-19.

This rearrangement joins TRBV11-2 to TRBJ2-2; D is perhaps TRBD2 (6 bases). Trimming removed 2 bases at V and 5 bases at J, with 12 bases between. Per the germline V gene, CDR1 is SGHAT and CDR2 is FQNNGV. This CDR3 is 15 amino acids long. CDR3 region: CASSLLGGGTGELFF. The CDR3 DNA reads TGTGCCAGCAGCTTACTCGGGGGAGGTACCGGGGAGCTGTTTTTT. The entire variable domain, with the rest obtained from reference TRBV11-2 and TRBJ2-2, is as follows: EAGVAQSPRYKIIEKRQSVAFWCNPISGHATLYWYQQILGQGPKLLIQFQNNGVVDDSQLPKDRFSAERLKGVDSTLKIQPAKLEDSAVYLCASSLLGGGTGELFFGEGSRLTVL.

The rearrangement uses TRBV7-3 and TRBJ1-6; no firm D call. V was cut by 0 bases and J by 0 bases, with 3 bases left in between. This CDR3 comprises 15 residues. Per germline, CDR1 SGHTA and CDR2 FQGTGA. The CDR3 is CASSLTRSYNSPLHF. The CDR3 DNA sequence: TGTGCCAGCAGCTTAACCCGCTCCTATAATTCACCCCTCCACTTT.

This sequence joins TRBV13 and TRBJ2-3, with 7 bases fitting TRBD2. Germline V gene data show CDR1 as PRHDT and CDR2 as FYEKMQ (reference sequence). J gave up 0 bases and V 7 bases, and 10 bases lay outside the gene matches. This CDR3 comprises 16 residues. CDR3 amino acids: CASNPERGGSTDTQYF. CDR3 coding DNA: TGTGCCAGCAACCCGGAAAGGGGAGGGAGCACAGATACGCAGTATTTT. Complete variable domain (other parts from reference TRBV13 and TRBJ2-3): AAGVIQSPRHLIKEKRETATLKCYPIPRHDTVYWYQQGPGQDPQFLISFYEKMQSDKGSIPDRFSAQQFSDYHSELNMSSLELGDSALYFCASNPERGGSTDTQYFGPGTRLTVL.

J is TRBJ1-1 and V is TRBV5-1; 9 bases fit TRBD1. Germline trimming cut 4 bases from V and 1 base from J; bases unmatched to any gene: 8. Per the germline V gene, CDR1 is SGHRS and CDR2 is YFSETQ. CDR3 length equals 16 residues. The CDR3 loop reads CASSVRQGVKNTEAFF. The CDR3 DNA follows: TGCGCCAGCAGCGTACGACAGGGGGTGAAGAACACTGAAGCTTTCTTT.

This chain connects TRBV19 to TRBJ1-4; 9 bases fit TRBD1. V shed 6 bases, J shed 4 bases, and the junction held 9 bases outside the gene matches. Per the germline V gene, CDR1 is LNHDA and CDR2 is SQIVND (reference sequence). The CDR3 is 16 amino acids. CDR3 coding DNA: TGTGCCAGTAGCCTCACAGGGACAGGGCTTAATGAAAAACTGTTTTTT. Translated: CASSLTGTGLNEKLFF.

This chain links TRBV6-1 with TRBJ2-7, with D uncertain. Germline assignment: CDR1 MNHNS and CDR2 SASEGT. The CDR3 has 14 amino acids. The V and J ends lost 3 bases and 3 bases respectively, with 12 bases between them. As DNA, the CDR3 is TGTGCCAGCAGTGAGCTCTATCCCCACTACGAGCAGTACTTC. It yields the protein CASSELYPHYEQYF.

The rearrangement links TRBV2 to TRBJ2-3; TRBD2 might be the D (7 bases). There are 15 residues in the CDR3. Trimming removed 6 bases at V and 5 bases at J, with 18 bases between. Per the germline V gene, CDR1 is SNHLY and CDR2 is FYNNEI. CDR3 sequence (DNA): TGTGCCAGCAGCGACCTAGGGGGGGATAAAGATACGCAGTATTTT. Its protein is CASSDLGGDKDTQYF.

This clone showed up just a few times. The chain couples TRBV7-9 to TRBJ1-2; the D gene is possibly TRBD1 (5 bases). The CDR3 runs 13 residues. Per the germline V gene, CDR1 is SEHNR and CDR2 is FQNEAQ (reference sequence). Trimming removed 5 bases from V and 8 bases from J, with 15 bases in between. The CDR3 protein is CASSPDGAGGYTF. The CDR3 region has the DNA TGTGCCAGCAGCCCGGACGGGGCGGGAGGCTACACCTTC. Complete variable domain (other parts from reference TRBV7-9 and TRBJ1-2): DTGVSQNPRHKITKRGQNVTFRCDPISEHNRLYWYRQTLGQGPEFLTYFQNEAQLEKSRLLSDRFSAERPKGSFSTLEIQRTEQGDSAMYLCASSPDGAGGYTFGSGTRLTVV.

DNA of the CDR3: TGCGCCAGCAGCCAAGACAGGGGGCGGCAGCCCCAGCATTTT. Translation gives CASSQDRGRQPQHF. The rearrangement joins TRBV4-3 to TRBJ1-5, with TRBD1 matching over 8 bases. CDR1 and CDR2 (germline): LGHNA, YSLEER. V gave up 0 bases and J gave up 7 bases; unmatched junction bases: 2. The CDR3 has 14 amino acids.

The J gene is TRBJ1-2, the V gene TRBV9, with 10 bases fitting TRBD1. Germline V lookup: CDR1 SGDLS, CDR2 YYNGEE. There are 14 residues in the CDR3. With V trimmed by 2 bases and J by 7 bases, 5 bases remained unmatched. The CDR3 nucleotides read TGTGCCAGCAGCGTGGACAGGGGGAGGTCTGGCTACACCTTC. Residues: CASSVDRGRSGYTF.

The chain has TRBV15 and TRBJ2-7; 7 bases match TRBD1. This CDR3 contains 16 residues. CDR1 is LNHNV, CDR2 YYDKDF, per germline (reference sequence). V was pared by 5 bases and J by 0 bases, with 10 bases of the junction left unmatched. DNA for the CDR3: TGTGCCACCAGCGGTATCGACAGGGTCGGCTCCTACGAGCAGTACTTC. This translates into CATSGIDRVGSYEQYF. The entire variable domain, with the rest obtained from reference TRBV15 and TRBJ2-7, is as follows: DAMVIQNPRYQVTQFGKPVTLSCSQTLNHNVMYWYQQKSSQAPKLLFHYYDKDFNNEADTPDNFQSRRPNTSFCFLDIRSPGLGDTAMYLCATSGIDRVGSYEQYFGPGTRLTVT.

This sequence joins TRBV19 and TRBJ1-3; no definite D call. Germline V gives CDR1 LNHDA, CDR2 SQIVND (reference sequence). V lost 1 base and J 2 bases, leaving 6 bases between the germline ends. This CDR3 contains 14 residues. The CDR3 sequence: CASSIVTTGNTIYF. The CDR3 DNA reads TGTGCCAGTAGTATAGTAACAACTGGAAACACCATATATTTT.